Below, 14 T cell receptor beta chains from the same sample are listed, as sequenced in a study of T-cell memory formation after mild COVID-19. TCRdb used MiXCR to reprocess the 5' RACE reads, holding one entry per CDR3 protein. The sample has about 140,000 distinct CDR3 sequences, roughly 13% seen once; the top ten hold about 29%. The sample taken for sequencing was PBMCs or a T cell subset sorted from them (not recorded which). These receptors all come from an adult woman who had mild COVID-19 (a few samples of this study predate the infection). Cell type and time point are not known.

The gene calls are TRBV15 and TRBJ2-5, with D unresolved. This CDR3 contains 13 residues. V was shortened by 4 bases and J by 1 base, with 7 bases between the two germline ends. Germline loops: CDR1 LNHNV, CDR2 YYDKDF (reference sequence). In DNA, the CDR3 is TGTGCCACCAGCAACCGGGTCCAAGAGACCCAGTACTTC. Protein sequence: CATSNRVQETQYF.

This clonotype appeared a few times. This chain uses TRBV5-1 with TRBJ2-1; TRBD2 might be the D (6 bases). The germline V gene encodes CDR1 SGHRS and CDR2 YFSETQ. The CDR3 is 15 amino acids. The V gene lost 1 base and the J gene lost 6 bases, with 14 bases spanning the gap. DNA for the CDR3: TGCGCCAGCAGCTTGTTCCTAGCGTCAGGCAATGAGCAGTTCTTC. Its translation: CASSLFLASGNEQFF.

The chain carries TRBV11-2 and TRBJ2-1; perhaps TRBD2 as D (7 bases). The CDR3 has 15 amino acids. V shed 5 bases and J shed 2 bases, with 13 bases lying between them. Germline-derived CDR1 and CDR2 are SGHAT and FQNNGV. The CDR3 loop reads CASSAGGGAYNEQFF. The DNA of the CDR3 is TGTGCCAGCAGCGCTGGAGGGGGGGCCTACAATGAGCAGTTCTTC. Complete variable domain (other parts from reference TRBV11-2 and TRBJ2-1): EAGVAQSPRYKIIEKRQSVAFWCNPISGHATLYWYQQILGQGPKLLIQFQNNGVVDDSQLPKDRFSAERLKGVDSTLKIQPAKLEDSAVYLCASSAGGGAYNEQFFGPGTRLTVL.

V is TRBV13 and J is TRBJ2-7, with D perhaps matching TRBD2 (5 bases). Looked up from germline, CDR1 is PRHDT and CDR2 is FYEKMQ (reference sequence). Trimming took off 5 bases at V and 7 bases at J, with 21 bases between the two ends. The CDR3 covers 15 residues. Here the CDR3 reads CASSRTGVGVWEQYF. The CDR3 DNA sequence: TGTGCCAGCAGCCGGACCGGGGTCGGGGTTTGGGAGCAGTACTTC.

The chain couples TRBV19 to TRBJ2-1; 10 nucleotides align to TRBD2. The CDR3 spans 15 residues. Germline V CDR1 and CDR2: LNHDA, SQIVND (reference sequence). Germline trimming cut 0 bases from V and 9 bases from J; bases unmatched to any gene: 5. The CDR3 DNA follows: TGTGCCAGTAGTATAGATCGGGGACTAGCGACTGAGCAGTTCTTC. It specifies CASSIDRGLATEQFF. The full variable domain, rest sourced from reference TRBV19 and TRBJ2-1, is DGGITQSPKYLFRKEGQNVTLSCEQNLNHDAMYWYRQDPGQGLRLIYYSQIVNDFQKGDIAEGYSVSREKKESFPLTVTSAQKNPTAFYLCASSIDRGLATEQFFGPGTRLTVL.

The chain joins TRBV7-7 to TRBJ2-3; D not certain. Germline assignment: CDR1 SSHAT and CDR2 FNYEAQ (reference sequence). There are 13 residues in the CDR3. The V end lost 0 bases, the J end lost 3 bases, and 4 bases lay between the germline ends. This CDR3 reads CASSLALTDTQYF. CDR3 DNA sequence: TGTGCCAGCAGCTTAGCACTAACAGATACGCAGTATTTT. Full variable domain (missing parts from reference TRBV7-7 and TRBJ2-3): GAGVSQSPRYKVTKRGQDVTLRCDPISSHATLYWYQQALGQGPEFLTYFNYEAQPDKSGLPSDRFSAERPEGSISTLTIQRTEQRDSAMYRCASSLALTDTQYFGPGTRLTVL.

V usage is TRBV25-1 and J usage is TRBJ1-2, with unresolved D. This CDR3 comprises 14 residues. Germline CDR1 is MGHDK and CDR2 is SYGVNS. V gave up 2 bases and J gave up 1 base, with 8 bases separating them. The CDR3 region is CASSEGHFNYGYTF. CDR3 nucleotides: TGTGCCAGCAGTGAAGGGCACTTTAACTATGGCTACACCTTC.

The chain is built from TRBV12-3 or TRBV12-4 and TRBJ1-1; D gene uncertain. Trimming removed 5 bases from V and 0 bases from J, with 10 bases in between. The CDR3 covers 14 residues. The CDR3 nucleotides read TGTGCCAGCAGTCCCGATGCAGTGAACACTGAAGCTTTCTTT. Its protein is CASSPDAVNTEAFF.

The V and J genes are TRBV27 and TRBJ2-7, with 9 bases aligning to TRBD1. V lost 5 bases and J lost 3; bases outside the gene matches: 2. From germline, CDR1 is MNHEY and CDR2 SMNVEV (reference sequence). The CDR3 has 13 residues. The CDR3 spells CASSEDRGYEQYF. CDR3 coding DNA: TGTGCCAGCAGTGAGGACAGGGGCTACGAGCAGTACTTC.

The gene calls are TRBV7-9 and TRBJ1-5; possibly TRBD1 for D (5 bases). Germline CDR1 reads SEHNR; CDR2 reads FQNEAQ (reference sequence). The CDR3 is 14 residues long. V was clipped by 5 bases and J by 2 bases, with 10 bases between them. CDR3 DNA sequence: TGTGCCAGCAGCGGGCAAGGGGGCAATCAGCCCCAGCATTTT. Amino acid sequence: CASSGQGGNQPQHF.

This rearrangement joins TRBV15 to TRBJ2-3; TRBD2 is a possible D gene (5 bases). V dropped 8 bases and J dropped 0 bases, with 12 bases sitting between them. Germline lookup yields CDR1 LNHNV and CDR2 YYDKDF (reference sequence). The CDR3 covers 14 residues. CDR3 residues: CATERGSSTDTQYF. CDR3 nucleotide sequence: TGTGCCACCGAACGGGGTTCTAGCACAGATACGCAGTATTTT.

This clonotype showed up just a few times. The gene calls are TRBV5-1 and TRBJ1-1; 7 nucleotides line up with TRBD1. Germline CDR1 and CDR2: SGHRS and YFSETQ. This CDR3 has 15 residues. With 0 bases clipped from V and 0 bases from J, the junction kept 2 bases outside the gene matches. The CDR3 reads CASSLEGGLNTEAFF. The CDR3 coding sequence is TGCGCCAGCAGCTTGGAAGGGGGCCTGAACACTGAAGCTTTCTTT. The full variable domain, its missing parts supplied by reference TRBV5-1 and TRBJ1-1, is KAGVTQTPRYLIKTRGQQVTLSCSPISGHRSVSWYQQTPGQGLQFLFEYFSETQRNKGNFPGRFSGRQFSNSRSEMNVSTLELGDSALYLCASSLEGGLNTEAFFGQGTRLTVV.

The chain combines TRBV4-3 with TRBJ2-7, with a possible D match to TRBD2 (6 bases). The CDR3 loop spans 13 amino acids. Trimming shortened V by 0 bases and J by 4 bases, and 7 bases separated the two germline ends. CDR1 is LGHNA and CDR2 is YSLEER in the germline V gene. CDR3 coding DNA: TGCGCCAGCAGCCAAGAGGAGGGATACGAGCAGTACTTC. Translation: CASSQEEGYEQYF.

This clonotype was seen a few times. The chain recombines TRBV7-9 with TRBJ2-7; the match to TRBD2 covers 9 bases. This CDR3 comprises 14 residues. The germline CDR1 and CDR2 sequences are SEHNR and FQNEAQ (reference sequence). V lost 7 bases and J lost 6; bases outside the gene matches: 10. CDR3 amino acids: CASTAGGLASEQYF. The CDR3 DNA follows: TGTGCCAGCACCGCCGGGGGACTAGCCTCCGAGCAGTACTTC. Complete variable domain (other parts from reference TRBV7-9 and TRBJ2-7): DTGVSQNPRHKITKRGQNVTFRCDPISEHNRLYWYRQTLGQGPEFLTYFQNEAQLEKSRLLSDRFSAERPKGSFSTLEIQRTEQGDSAMYLCASTAGGLASEQYFGPGTRLTVT.